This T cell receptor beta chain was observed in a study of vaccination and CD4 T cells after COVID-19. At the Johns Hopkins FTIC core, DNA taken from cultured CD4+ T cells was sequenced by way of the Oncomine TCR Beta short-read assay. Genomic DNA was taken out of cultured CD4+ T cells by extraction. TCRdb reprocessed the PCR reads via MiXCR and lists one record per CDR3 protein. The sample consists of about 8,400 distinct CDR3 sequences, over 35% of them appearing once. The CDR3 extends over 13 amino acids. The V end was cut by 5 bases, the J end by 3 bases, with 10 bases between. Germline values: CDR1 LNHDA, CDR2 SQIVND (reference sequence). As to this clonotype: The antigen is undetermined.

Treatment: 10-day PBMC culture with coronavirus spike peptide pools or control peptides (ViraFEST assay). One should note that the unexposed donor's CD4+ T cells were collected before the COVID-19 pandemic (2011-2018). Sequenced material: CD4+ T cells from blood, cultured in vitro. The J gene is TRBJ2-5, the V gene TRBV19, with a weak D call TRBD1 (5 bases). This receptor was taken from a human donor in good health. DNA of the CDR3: TGTGCCAGTAGTCAGACAGCAGAAGAGACCCAGTACTTC. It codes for CASSQTAEETQYF.